What follows are 14 T cell receptor beta chains derived from one specimen sequenced in a study of vaccination effects on CD4 cells after COVID-19. ViraFEST expansion of antigen-specific CD4+ T cells with viral peptide pools preceded sequencing. Between days 10 and 11 of culture, CD4+ T cells were separated out. The healthy vaccine recipients, who had no prior SARS-CoV-2 infection, showed negative nucleocapsid antibodies. Measured with immunoSEQ multiplex PCR; TCRdb has only the in-frame clones, and not every one. The repertoire has about 63,000 clones, around 75% of them found once; the top ten carry 3.7%. Their target antigens are unknown. The specimen comprised CD4+ T cells from PBMCs cultured with HCoV-OC43 spike peptides, sampled before COVID-19 vaccination. The subset was: HCoV-OC43 spike overlapping peptide pool stimulation. These TCRs come from a human donor who received a COVID-19 vaccine.

This clone was seen a few times. V and J are TRBV5-5 and TRBJ1-1, with D uncertain. Germline assignment: CDR1 SGHKS and CDR2 YYEKEE (reference sequence). The V and J ends lost 2 bases and 0 bases respectively, with 8 bases between them. The CDR3 totals 14 residues. In DNA, the CDR3 is TGTGCCAGCAGCTTAACCTCGCTGAACACTGAAGCTTTCTTT. Translated: CASSLTSLNTEAFF.

This clone showed up just a few times. The chain joins TRBV12-3 or TRBV12-4 to TRBJ1-1; no clear D. V gave up 2 bases and J gave up 4 bases, with 5 bases separating them. The CDR3 consists of 12 residues. In nucleotides, the CDR3 is TGTGCCAGCAGTTTACTGGGCACTGAAGCTTTCTTT. It specifies CASSLLGTEAFF.

V is TRBV3-1 (or the pseudogene TRBV3-2) and J is TRBJ1-6; 7 bases match TRBD1. The V gene end was trimmed by 1 base and the J gene end by 10 bases; junction bases not matched to a gene: 10. This CDR3 comprises 16 residues. Germline lookup yields CDR1 LGHDT and CDR2 YNNKEL (reference sequence). CDR3 coding DNA: TGTGCCAGCAGCCAAGGGACAGGATTTAGGGGCTCACCCCTCCACTTT. Protein sequence: CASSQGTGFRGSPLHF.

This clone was found a few times. The genes are TRBV25-1 and TRBJ1-2; maybe TRBD1 (5 bases). The V end was cut by 5 bases, the J end by 2 bases, with 9 bases between. Germline assignment: CDR1 MGHDK and CDR2 SYGVNS. CDR3 length: 13 residues. The CDR3 nucleotides read TGTGCCAGCAGTCAGGGACCAAACTATGGCTACACCTTC. Amino acid sequence: CASSQGPNYGYTF.

The chain combines TRBV29-1 with TRBJ2-5; 12 bases line up with TRBD2. Germline CDR1 and CDR2: SQVTM and ANQGSEA. This CDR3 contains 15 residues. Trimming removed 6 bases from V and 5 bases from J; junction bases left unmatched: 10. The CDR3 loop reads CSVEELAGGLETQYF. In nucleotides, the CDR3 is TGCAGCGTGGAGGAACTAGCGGGGGGTCTGGAGACCCAGTACTTC. The full variable domain, its missing parts supplied by reference TRBV29-1 and TRBJ2-5, is SAVISQKPSRDICQRGTSLTIQCQVDSQVTMMFWYRQQPGQSLTLIATANQGSEATYESGFVIDKFPISRPNLTFSTLTVSNMSPEDSSIYLCSVEELAGGLETQYFGPGTRLLVL.

This chain connects TRBV7-9 to TRBJ2-2; perhaps TRBD2 as D (6 bases). The V gene lost 7 bases and the J gene lost 6 bases, with 15 bases spanning the gap. Germline V gives CDR1 SEHNR, CDR2 FQNEAQ (reference sequence). This CDR3 comprises 14 residues. The CDR3 DNA follows: TGTGCCAGCACCAACCTTGGGGGGTCCGGGGAGCTGTTTTTT. Its protein is CASTNLGGSGELFF.

The rearrangement uses TRBV20-1 and TRBJ2-3, with 7 bases fitting TRBD2. Per the germline V gene, CDR1 is DFQATT and CDR2 is SNEGSKA (reference sequence). J gave up 1 base and V 3 bases, and 7 bases lay outside the gene matches. CDR3 length: 15 amino acids. CDR3 sequence: CSASPLSGGTDTQYF. CDR3 in DNA: TGCAGTGCTAGTCCCCTAAGCGGGGGCACAGATACGCAGTATTTT.

The chain uses TRBV24-1 and TRBJ2-3; tentatively, D is TRBD2 (5 bases). Germline V gives CDR1 KGHDR, CDR2 SFDVKD. This CDR3 comprises 15 residues. Between the trimmed V and J ends, which lost 3 bases and 5 bases, there was a span of 14 bases. The CDR3 loop is CATSDEGGSKDTQYF. In DNA, the CDR3 is TGTGCCACCAGTGATGAGGGTGGGTCAAAAGATACGCAGTATTTT.

The rearrangement links TRBV6-5 to TRBJ1-5; D gene uncertain. The CDR3 is made up of 13 amino acids. Trimming stripped 6 bases from V and 13 bases from J, with 19 bases between. The V gene's germline CDR1 is MNHEY and CDR2 SVGAGI. This chain's CDR3 is CASSISPEKSQHF. As DNA, the CDR3 is TGTGCCAGCAGCATATCTCCTGAAAAGAGTCAGCATTTT.

V and J are TRBV19 and TRBJ1-2, with D perhaps TRBD1 (6 bases). This CDR3 region has 14 residues. Germline CDR1 is LNHDA and CDR2 is SQIVND (reference sequence). Trimming left V 3 bases short and J 5 bases short, with 13 bases between. CDR3 DNA: TGTGCCAGTAGTATCGACAGGTATCTTTATGGCTACACCTTC. Translating it yields CASSIDRYLYGYTF.

The chain links TRBV18 to TRBJ2-7; maybe TRBD2 (7 bases). The germline V gene encodes CDR1 KGHSH and CDR2 LQKENI. Deletions cut 2 bases from V and 7 bases from J, with 15 bases between. This CDR3 comprises 14 residues. The DNA of the CDR3 is TGTGCCAGCTCACCAGGGGGGGGCGGTCGAGAGCAGTACGTC. Translated: CASSPGGGGREQYV.

V is TRBV7-2 and J is TRBJ2-1; 8 positions match TRBD2. Losses at the gene ends were 1 base for V and 15 bases for J; bases not matched to a gene: 11. Germline lookup yields CDR1 SGHTA and CDR2 FQGNSA. The CDR3 covers 14 residues. CDR3: CASSLDGGAPRGFF. CDR3 DNA: TGTGCCAGCAGCTTAGACGGGGGGGCCCCACGGGGGTTCTTC.

This clone came up a few times. This chain links TRBV11-2 with TRBJ1-6; no clear D. Per the germline V gene, CDR1 is SGHAT and CDR2 is FQNNGV. V lost 6 bases to trimming and J lost 7 bases, with 16 bases between them. The CDR3 is 15 residues long. CDR3 DNA sequence: TGTGCCAGCAGGCCAACGACGCAGGAGAATTCACCCCTCCACTTT. It specifies CASRPTTQENSPLHF.

The gene calls are TRBV11-2 and TRBJ1-2; 8 nucleotides align to TRBD1. Germline V gene sequence: CDR1 SGHAT, CDR2 FQNNGV. V dropped 5 bases and J dropped 3; count of bases not matched to a gene: 2. The CDR3 has 13 residues. The CDR3 sequence: CASSEQGDYGYTF. The CDR3, as DNA: TGTGCCAGCAGCGAACAGGGGGACTATGGCTACACCTTC.